Listed below are T cell receptor beta chains from one sample, sequenced in a study of blood T cell repertoires in COVID-19. Only in-frame clones appear in the TCRdb table, and some are missing; sequencing was by immunoSEQ multiplex PCR. The table lists about 180,000 clones, 83% of them singletons. Specimen: peripheral blood. These receptors were collected from a human donor in a cohort sampled during active COVID-19. Each CDR3 is given with its conserved first and last residue. A D gene is named only where the DNA matches it firmly. Clone size appears in some rows only: once, few, many, or a class for an expanded clone.

NA	NA	TRBV4-2	TRBJ1-2	CASSQDLQGEGGYTF	TGTGCCAGCAGCCAAGATCTACAGGGCGAGGGTGGCTACACCTTC
NA	once	TRBV21-1	TRBJ1-1	CASSKSRRQGRDLRTEAFF	TGTGCCAGCAGCAAAAGTAGACGTCAGGGGCGCGACCTACGCACTGAAGCTTTCTTT
TRBD1	NA	TRBV19	TRBJ1-1	CASSRTGGNTEAFF	TGTGCCAGTAGTAGGACAGGGGGCAACACTGAAGCTTTCTTT
NA	NA	TRBV3-1/TRBV3-2	TRBJ2-5	CASTPQAEGLQETQYF	TGTGCCAGCACTCCACAGGCGGAGGGGCTCCAAGAGACCCAGTACTTC
TRBD1	NA	TRBV4-1	TRBJ1-3	CASSRTGDTGNTIYF	TGCGCCAGCAGCCGTACAGGGGATACTGGAAACACCATATATTTT
TRBD1	NA	TRBV5-4	TRBJ2-5	CASSSGTGGDQETQYF	TGTGCCAGCAGCTCCGGGACAGGGGGGGACCAAGAGACCCAGTACTTC
TRBD1	NA	TRBV18	TRBJ2-7	CASSPQRDSSYEQYF	TGTGCCAGCTCACCCCAACGGGACAGCTCCTACGAGCAGTACTTC
TRBD1	NA	TRBV5-1	TRBJ1-1	CASSRGDRVNTEAFF	TGCGCCAGCAGCCGGGGGGACAGGGTGAACACTGAAGCTTTCTTT
TRBD1	once	TRBV4-1	TRBJ1-1	CASSQMGQGNTEAFF	TGCGCCAGCAGCCAAATGGGACAGGGGAACACTGAAGCTTTCTTT
TRBD1	NA	TRBV12-3/TRBV12-4	TRBJ1-2	CASSPDRVRGYTF	TGTGCCAGCAGCCCGGACAGGGTTAGGGGCTACACCTTC
NA	NA	TRBV5-6	TRBJ1-2	CASSLVTGSNYGYTF	TGTGCCAGCAGCTTGGTGACAGGAAGTAACTATGGCTACACCTTC
TRBD2	NA	TRBV3-1/TRBV3-2	TRBJ2-7	CASSYSGLGYEQYF	TGTGCCAGCAGCTACTCGGGACTAGGTTACGAGCAGTACTTC
TRBD2	NA	TRBV11-3	TRBJ2-7	CASSPGGSSYEQYF	TGTGCCAGCAGCCCGGGGGGGTCCTCCTACGAGCAGTACTTC
TRBD1	NA	TRBV11-2	TRBJ2-7	CASSPTGDEQYF	TGTGCCAGCAGCCCGACAGGGGACGAGCAGTACTTC
NA	NA	TRBV28	TRBJ2-6	CASTVSDRPSGANVLTF	TGTGCCAGCACAGTCTCCGACAGACCCTCTGGGGCCAACGTCCTGACTTTC
NA	NA	TRBV29-1	TRBJ1-2	CSVDTGQRYGYTF	TGCAGCGTCGATACAGGACAGCGCTATGGCTACACCTTC
TRBD2	NA	TRBV7-6	TRBJ2-7	CASSPTSGGAYEQYF	TGTGCCAGCAGCCCTACTAGCGGGGGGGCCTACGAGCAGTACTTC
NA	NA	TRBV27	TRBJ1-1	CASSWGGGTEAFF	TGTGCCAGCAGCTGGGGGGGAGGCACTGAAGCTTTCTTT
NA	NA	TRBV19	TRBJ1-4	CATTKGRGGTNEKLFF	TGTGCCACCACGAAGGGTAGGGGTGGAACTAATGAAAAACTGTTTTTT
TRBD1	NA	TRBV7-2	TRBJ2-1	CASSLGGQGAYNEQFF	TGTGCCAGCAGCTTAGGTGGCCAGGGGGCTTACAATGAGCAGTTCTTC
TRBD2	NA	TRBV5-4	TRBJ2-5	CASSLGTSGQETQYF	TGTGCCAGCAGCTTGGGGACTAGCGGCCAAGAGACCCAGTACTTC
TRBD2	few	TRBV15	TRBJ2-1	CATSLAWSGEWRQFF	TGTGCCACCAGCCTGGCTTGGAGCGGGGAGTGGAGGCAGTTCTTC
TRBD2	NA	TRBV18	TRBJ2-3	CASSPLRGGHRLTDTQYF	TGTGCCAGCTCACCCCTCCGGGGGGGGCATAGGTTGACAGATACGCAGTATTTT
TRBD1	NA	TRBV7-9	TRBJ2-7	CASSLGQGGSYEQYF	TGTGCCAGCAGCTTAGGACAGGGGGGCTCCTACGAGCAGTACTTC
NA	NA	TRBV7-2	TRBJ1-3	CASSLGQLVGNTIYF	TGTGCCAGCAGCTTAGGACAATTGGTCGGAAACACCATATATTTT
NA	NA	TRBV7-2	TRBJ1-1	CASSPGGGLNTEAFF	TGTGCCAGCAGCCCCGGAGGAGGGCTGAACACTGAAGCTTTCTTT
TRBD1	once	TRBV4-1	TRBJ1-6	CASSPTSRGADNSPLHF	TGCGCCAGCAGCCCGACGTCCAGGGGGGCGGACAATTCACCCCTCCACTTT
TRBD1	few	TRBV7-6	TRBJ2-7	CASSSPGQGHYEQYF	TGTGCCAGCAGCTCACCCGGACAGGGCCACTACGAGCAGTACTTC
NA	NA	TRBV28	TRBJ1-1	CATSTRGNTEAFF	TGTGCCACCTCGACACGGGGAAACACTGAAGCTTTCTTT
TRBD1	few	TRBV6-6	TRBJ1-1	CASIDRVMVNTEAFF	TGTGCCAGCATTGACAGGGTTATGGTTAACACTGAAGCTTTCTTT
NA	once	TRBV4-1	TRBJ2-7	CASSQPGLPLPEQYF	TGCGCCAGCAGCCAGCCGGGACTTCCCCTTCCCGAGCAGTACTTC
TRBD1	NA	TRBV7-3	TRBJ2-7	CASSQGTGRAYEQYF	TGTGCCAGCAGCCAAGGGACAGGACGAGCCTACGAGCAGTACTTC
TRBD1	NA	TRBV6-2/TRBV6-3	TRBJ1-2	CASSTPWTGALYGYTF	TGTGCCAGCAGTACCCCTTGGACAGGCGCCCTCTATGGCTACACCTTC
TRBD1	NA	TRBV7-6	TRBJ2-7	CASSPRDRSYEQYF	TGTGCCAGCAGCCCTCGGGACAGGAGCTACGAGCAGTACTTC
TRBD1	NA	TRBV9	TRBJ2-3	CASSVVQGRTDTQYF	TGTGCCAGCAGCGTAGTACAGGGGCGCACAGATACGCAGTATTTT
NA	NA	TRBV6-5	TRBJ1-2	CASSSEGLRGYTF	TGTGCCAGCAGTTCCGAGGGACTTCGTGGCTACACCTTC
TRBD1	NA	TRBV7-9	TRBJ2-2	CASSVPGQSTGELFF	TGTGCCAGCAGCGTACCGGGACAGTCCACCGGGGAGCTGTTTTTT
NA	few	TRBV4-3	TRBJ2-2	CASSQEGGVNTGELFF	TGCGCCAGCAGCCAAGAAGGAGGCGTGAACACCGGGGAGCTGTTTTTT
TRBD2	NA	TRBV25-1	TRBJ2-3	CASRGDLSTDTQYF	TGTGCCAGCCGGGGGGACTTAAGCACAGATACGCAGTATTTT
TRBD1	NA	TRBV29-1	TRBJ2-3	CSVASGTAAYTQYF	TGCAGCGTTGCTTCCGGGACAGCGGCGTATACGCAGTATTTT